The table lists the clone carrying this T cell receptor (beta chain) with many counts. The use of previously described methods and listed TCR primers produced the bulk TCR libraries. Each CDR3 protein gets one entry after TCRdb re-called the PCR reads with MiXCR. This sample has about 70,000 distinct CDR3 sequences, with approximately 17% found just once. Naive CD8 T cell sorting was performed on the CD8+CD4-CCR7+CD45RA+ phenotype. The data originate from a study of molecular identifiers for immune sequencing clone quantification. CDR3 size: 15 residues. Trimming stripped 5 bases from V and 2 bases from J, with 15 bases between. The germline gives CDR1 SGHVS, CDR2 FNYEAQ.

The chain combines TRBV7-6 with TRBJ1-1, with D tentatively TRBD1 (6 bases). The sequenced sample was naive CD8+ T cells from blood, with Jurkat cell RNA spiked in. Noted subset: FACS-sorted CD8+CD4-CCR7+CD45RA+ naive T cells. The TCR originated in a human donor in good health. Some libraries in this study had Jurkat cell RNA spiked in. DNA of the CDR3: TGTGCCAGCAGCCCGCGAACAGGGTCCAACACTGAAGCTTTCTTT. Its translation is CASSPRTGSNTEAFF.